Following are 29 T cell receptor beta chains from one sample sequenced in a study of cytotoxic CD8 clonotypes in ibrutinib-treated CLL. Clones were sequenced by immunoSEQ multiplex PCR, and TCRdb holds only the in-frame ones, with some missing. The sample contains some 200,000 clones, 70% of which appear only once. The sample was PBMCs, taken after 12 months of ibrutinib treatment. The origin of the receptors is a human donor with chronic lymphocytic leukemia.

The J gene is TRBJ2-7, the V gene TRBV30; TRBD2 aligns across 7 bases. There are 13 residues in the CDR3. The V gene end was trimmed by 0 bases and the J gene end by 2 bases; junction bases not matched to a gene: 1. Germline V lookup: CDR1 GTSNPN, CDR2 SVGIG (reference sequence). In DNA, the CDR3 is TGTGCCTGGAGTGTAGCGGGACCCTACGAGCAGTACTTC. Protein: CAWSVAGPYEQYF.

The chain carries TRBV30 and TRBJ1-4; D not certain. Trimming removed 6 bases from V and 3 bases from J, with 26 bases in between. The CDR3 is 18 residues long. Germline V CDR1 and CDR2: GTSNPN, SVGIG (reference sequence). The CDR3 protein is CACTFGFGRAGANEKLFF. The CDR3 DNA follows: TGTGCCTGCACGTTTGGGTTTGGACGGGCTGGGGCTAATGAAAAACTGTTTTTT.

CDR3 sequence (DNA): TGCGCCAGCAGCCAAGATTATCGTAGGAAGGCTGAAGCTTTCTTT. This gives the protein CASSQDYRRKAEAFF. This sequence joins TRBV4-3 and TRBJ1-1; D is ambiguous. The ends were cut back, 0 bases at V and 6 bases at J, with 14 bases in the middle. The CDR3 is 15 residues long. CDR1 is LGHNA and CDR2 is YSLEER in the germline V gene.

J is TRBJ2-6 and V is TRBV9; D tentatively reads TRBD1 or TRBD2 (5 bases each). The CDR3 runs to 16 residues. Germline CDR1 and CDR2: SGDLS and YYNGEE. Trimming shortened V by 1 base and J by 4 bases, and 12 bases separated the two germline ends. CDR3 in DNA: TGTGCCAGCAGCGTAAATCAGGGACCGGGGGCCAACGTCCTGACTTTC. Translated, it gives CASSVNQGPGANVLTF.

V and J are TRBV4-2 and TRBJ1-1, with a tentative D call TRBD1 (6 bases). V was pared by 3 bases and J by 0 bases, with 11 bases between. Germline CDR1 and CDR2: LGHNA and YNFKEQ. The CDR3 totals 15 residues. In nucleotides, the CDR3 is TGTGCCAGCAGCCAGTTTGGGACACTGAACACTGAAGCTTTCTTT. As protein: CASSQFGTLNTEAFF.

For the CDR3, the DNA is TGTGCCAGCAGTTCCGGGGTAAGCGCGACGAGCTCCTACGAGCAGTACTTC. Translated: CASSSGVSATSSYEQYF. The chain joins TRBV28 to TRBJ2-7, with D perhaps TRBD2 (5 bases). Germline V gene sequence: CDR1 MDHEN, CDR2 SYDVKM. This CDR3 has 17 amino acids. V was trimmed by 4 bases and J by 0 bases, leaving 19 bases between them.

Here the CDR3 reads CATSRGTNTGELFF. In nucleotides, the CDR3 is TGTGCCACCAGCAGGGGGACGAACACCGGGGAGCTGTTTTTT. The chain is built from TRBV2 and TRBJ2-2; TRBD1 matches 7 bases. V dropped 10 bases and J dropped 0; count of bases not matched to a gene: 5. Germline-derived CDR1 and CDR2 are SNHLY and FYNNEI. The CDR3 has 14 amino acids.

Concerning this clone itself: At one end the junction does not follow the germline gene, possibly because of a read error. The chain recombines TRBV19 with TRBJ1-1; maybe TRBD1 (6 bases). This CDR3 spans 16 amino acids. Germline CDR1 and CDR2: LNHDA and SQIVND (reference sequence). CDR3 in amino acids: CASTLKPSQGNAEAFF. In DNA, the CDR3 is TGTGCCAGTACCCTAAAACCTTCCCAGGGGAACGCTGAAGCTTTCTTT.

A few counts support this clone. The chain has TRBV6-1 and TRBJ2-6; D unresolved. In germline, CDR1 is MNHNS, CDR2 SASEGT. V was pared by 0 bases and J by 1 base, with 7 bases between. CDR3 length equals 16 residues. CDR3 DNA: TGTGCCAGCAGTGAAGCTCAAATTTCTGGGGCCAACGTCCTGACTTTC. Its translation: CASSEAQISGANVLTF.

The chain recombines TRBV27 with TRBJ1-2, with D possibly TRBD1 on 6 matching bases. Germline CDR1 and CDR2: MNHEY and SMNVEV (reference sequence). The CDR3 is 13 amino acids. Trimming shortened V by 2 bases and J by 2 bases, and 6 bases separated the two germline ends. Here the CDR3 DNA reads TGTGCCAGCAGTTTAGACAGGAACTATGGCTACACCTTC. Translated: CASSLDRNYGYTF.

This chain connects TRBV11-3 to TRBJ2-2, with D possibly being TRBD1 or TRBD2 (5 bases each). V lost 5 bases and J 8 bases, leaving 21 bases between the germline ends. Germline V lookup: CDR1 SGHNT, CDR2 YENEEA. CDR3 length: 16 amino acids. CDR3 coding DNA: TGTGCCAGCAGCCCTAGGGGAGCGGCCAGGGCGGGGGAGCTGTTTTTT. Residues: CASSPRGAARAGELFF. Full variable domain (rest looked up from reference TRBV11-3 and TRBJ2-2): EAGVVQSPRYKIIEKKQPVAFWCNPISGHNTLYWYLQNLGQGPELLIRYENEEAVDDSQLPKDRFSAERLKGVDSTLKIQPAELGDSAVYLCASSPRGAARAGELFFGEGSRLTVL.

This chain joins TRBV5-8 and TRBJ1-1; 7 bases align to TRBD1. Germline loops: CDR1 SGHTS, CDR2 YDEGEE. V lost 4 bases, J lost 4 bases, and 4 bases stayed unmatched. This CDR3 contains 13 residues. CDR3 sequence reads: CASSKTGSTEAFF. CDR3 DNA sequence: TGTGCCAGCAGCAAGACAGGGAGCACTGAAGCTTTCTTT.

The V call is TRBV19, the J call TRBJ2-2, with D perhaps matching TRBD2 (6 bases). Trimming took off 5 bases at V and 5 bases at J, with 12 bases between the two ends. Looked up from germline, CDR1 is LNHDA and CDR2 is SQIVND (reference sequence). The CDR3 has 14 amino acids. The CDR3 nucleotides are TGTGCCAGTAGTCTGGCGGAGGGAACCGGGGAGCTGTTTTTT. Its protein is CASSLAEGTGELFF.

This rearrangement joins TRBV2 to TRBJ2-7; 8 bases align to TRBD1. V was clipped by 7 bases and J by 5 bases; unmatched bases: 7. CDR1 and CDR2 from the germline V gene are SNHLY and FYNNEI. The CDR3 is 13 amino acids. DNA for the CDR3: TGTGCCAGCAAGATGACAGGGGTTCACGAGCAGTACTTC. Its translation: CASKMTGVHEQYF.

This sequence joins TRBV6-5 and TRBJ2-7; TRBD1 agrees at 7 bases. CDR1 and CDR2 from the germline V gene are MNHEY and SVGAGI. J was trimmed by 4 bases and V by 9 bases; bases with no gene match: 9. The CDR3 totals 13 residues. CDR3 bases: TGTGCCAGTTCAGACCCAGGGGGATACGAGCAGTACTTC. It codes for CASSDPGGYEQYF.

V and J are TRBV6-5 and TRBJ1-3; D is possibly TRBD1 (6 bases). V was cut by 0 bases and J by 4 bases, with 10 bases left in between. The CDR3 has 15 residues. The germline gives CDR1 MNHEY, CDR2 SVGAGI. DNA of the CDR3: TGTGCCAGCAGTTACTCGGCAGGGGCGGGAAACACCATATATTTT. Translated: CASSYSAGAGNTIYF.

This chain connects TRBV9 to TRBJ2-1, with D perhaps matching TRBD2 (6 bases). Germline V gene sequence: CDR1 SGDLS, CDR2 YYNGEE. V was clipped by 2 bases and J by 8 bases, with 17 bases between them. The CDR3 is 15 residues long. As DNA, the CDR3 is TGTGCCAGCAGCGTGAGCGGGCTGAATGGAGATGAGCAGTTCTTC. Amino acids: CASSVSGLNGDEQFF.

The chain carries TRBV7-2 and TRBJ1-4; weak D call: TRBD1 (5 bases). Trimming took off 1 base at V and 6 bases at J, with 24 bases between the two ends. Germline assignment: CDR1 SGHTA and CDR2 FQGNSA. The CDR3 contains 19 residues. The CDR3 spells CASSLGRGFGGTVHEKLFF. The CDR3 nucleotides are TGTGCCAGCAGCTTAGGGCGAGGGTTCGGGGGGACGGTACATGAAAAACTGTTTTTT.

This chain uses TRBV9 with TRBJ2-7; 8 nucleotides line up with TRBD1. The CDR3 extends over 14 amino acids. With 0 bases clipped from V and 8 bases from J, the junction kept 7 bases outside the gene matches. Germline CDR1 and CDR2: SGDLS and YYNGEE. CDR3 in amino acids: CASSVALGQGKQYF. The CDR3 bases are TGTGCCAGCAGCGTAGCTCTAGGACAGGGCAAGCAGTACTTC.

A word on this clone: This sample also contains other DNA sequences that code for the same CDR3. The chain has TRBV5-1 and TRBJ2-7; D gene ambiguous. V lost 0 bases to trimming and J lost 1 base, with 5 bases between them. This CDR3 region has 13 residues. The germline CDR1 and CDR2 sequences are SGHRS and YFSETQ. This chain's CDR3 is CASSLAFSYEQYF. CDR3 nucleotide sequence: TGCGCCAGCAGCTTGGCCTTTTCCTACGAGCAGTACTTC.

The rearrangement joins TRBV6-5 to TRBJ1-2; tentatively, D is TRBD1 (5 bases). This CDR3 spans 12 amino acids. V was trimmed by 8 bases and J by 8 bases, leaving 15 bases between them. Germline values: CDR1 MNHEY, CDR2 SVGAGI. The chain's CDR3 is CASFDSGSGYTF. CDR3 nucleotide sequence: TGTGCCAGCTTCGATTCAGGGAGCGGCTACACCTTC.

The chain recombines TRBV7-8 with TRBJ2-5; 11 positions match TRBD2. The CDR3 loop spans 17 amino acids. V dropped 3 bases and J dropped 1; count of bases not matched to a gene: 7. Germline CDR1 SGHVS, CDR2 FQNEAQ. In nucleotides, the CDR3 is TGTGCCAGCAGCTTCCCCTTAGCGGGAGGGACCCAAGAGACCCAGTACTTC. Its protein is CASSFPLAGGTQETQYF.

The CDR3 reads CASSLAGGSTGELFF. For the CDR3, the DNA is TGTGCCAGCAGTTTAGCGGGGGGCTCCACGGGGGAGCTGTTTTTT. The chain recombines TRBV2 with TRBJ2-2; 10 bases line up with TRBD2. This CDR3 is built from 15 residues. Germline CDR1 and CDR2: SNHLY and FYNNEI. Trimming cost V 5 bases and J 8 bases; bases outside gene matches: 8.

The CDR3 DNA is TGTGCCTGGAGCCAGGGGGGGGCCAACGTCCTGACTTTC. This sequence encodes CAWSQGGANVLTF. V usage is TRBV30 and J usage is TRBJ2-6; D is possibly TRBD1 (6 bases). The CDR3 is 13 amino acids. The V and J ends lost 3 bases and 4 bases respectively, with 7 bases between them. Germline CDR1 reads GTSNPN; CDR2 reads SVGIG (reference sequence).

The rearrangement links TRBV7-9 to TRBJ1-1; possible D gene TRBD1, 5 bases. Trimming cost V 5 bases and J 8 bases, with 15 bases left between them. Germline V CDR1 and CDR2: SEHNR, FQNEAQ (reference sequence). The CDR3 sequence is 13 residues long. CDR3 nucleotide sequence: TGTGCCAGCAGCGAAGACGGGGCGGGAGAAGCTTTCTTT. Its translation is CASSEDGAGEAFF.

This chain uses TRBV7-9 with TRBJ1-5; a weak D match, TRBD1 (6 bases). This CDR3 is 14 amino acids long. V lost 4 bases and J lost 7, with 14 bases in between. Germline-derived CDR1 and CDR2 are SEHNR and FQNEAQ (reference sequence). CDR3 residues: CASSYRTEGQPQHF. The CDR3 DNA follows: TGTGCCAGCAGCTATCGGACAGAGGGACAGCCCCAGCATTTT.

The sample holds a few counts of this clone. The rearrangement links TRBV2 to TRBJ2-5, with a weak D call TRBD1 (6 bases). Germline V gene sequence: CDR1 SNHLY, CDR2 FYNNEI. This CDR3 is 14 amino acids long. Trimming cost V 5 bases and J 2 bases, with 12 bases left between them. The CDR3 nucleotides read TGTGCCAGCAGTCCTCGGGACAAACAAGAGACCCAGTACTTC. Translated, it gives CASSPRDKQETQYF. Variable domain in full (rest from reference TRBV2 and TRBJ2-5): EPEVTQTPSHQVTQMGQEVILRCVPISNHLYFYWYRQILGQKVEFLVSFYNNEISEKSEIFDDQFSVERPDGSNFTLKIRSTKLEDSAMYFCASSPRDKQETQYFGPGTRLLVL.

The J gene is TRBJ1-1, the V gene TRBV14; D is uncertain. This CDR3 spans 15 amino acids. CDR1 is SGHDN and CDR2 is FVKESK in the germline V gene. V shed 7 bases and J shed 0 bases, with 15 bases lying between them. The CDR3 sequence is CASKRVEGVNTEAFF. Written as DNA, the CDR3 is TGTGCCAGCAAGCGGGTGGAGGGTGTGAACACTGAAGCTTTCTTT. The complete variable domain, with remaining parts taken from reference TRBV14 and TRBJ1-1, reads EAGVTQFPSHSVIEKGQTVTLRCDPISGHDNLYWYRRVMGKEIKFLLHFVKESKQDESGMPNNRFLAERTGGTYSTLKVQPAELEDSGVYFCASKRVEGVNTEAFFGQGTRLTVV.

The rearrangement links TRBV9 to TRBJ2-3; 10 bases fit TRBD2. Germline lookup yields CDR1 SGDLS and CDR2 YYNGEE. V gave up 5 bases and J gave up 6 bases; unmatched junction bases: 12. The CDR3 has 16 residues. CDR3 nucleotide sequence: TGTGCCAGCAGAAGGACTAGCGGCCGCGTCGGGGATACGCAGTATTTT. Translating it yields CASRRTSGRVGDTQYF.